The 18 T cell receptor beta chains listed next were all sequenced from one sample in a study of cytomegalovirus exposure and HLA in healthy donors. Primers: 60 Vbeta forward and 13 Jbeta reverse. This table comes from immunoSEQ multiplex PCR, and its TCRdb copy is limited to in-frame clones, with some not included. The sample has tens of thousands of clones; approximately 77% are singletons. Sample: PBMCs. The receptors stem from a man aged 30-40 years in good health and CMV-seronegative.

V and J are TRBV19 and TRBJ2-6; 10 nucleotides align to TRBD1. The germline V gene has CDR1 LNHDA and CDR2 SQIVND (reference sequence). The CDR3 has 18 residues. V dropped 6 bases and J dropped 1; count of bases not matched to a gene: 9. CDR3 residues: CASRGSRTGGSGANVLTF. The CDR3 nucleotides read TGTGCCAGTAGGGGCTCGAGGACAGGGGGATCTGGGGCCAACGTCCTGACTTTC.

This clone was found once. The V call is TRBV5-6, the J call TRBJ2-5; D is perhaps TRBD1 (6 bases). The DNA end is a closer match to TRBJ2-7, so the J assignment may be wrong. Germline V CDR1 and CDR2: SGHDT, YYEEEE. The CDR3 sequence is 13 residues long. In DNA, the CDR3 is TGTGCCAGCAGCAGACAGGTACCCTACGAGCAGTACTTC. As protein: CASSRQVPYEQYF.

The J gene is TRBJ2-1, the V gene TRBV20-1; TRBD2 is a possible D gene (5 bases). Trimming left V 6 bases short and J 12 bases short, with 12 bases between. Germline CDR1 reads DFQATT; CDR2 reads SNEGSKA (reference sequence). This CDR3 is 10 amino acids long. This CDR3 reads CSARASPQFF. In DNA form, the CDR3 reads TGCAGTGCGCGGGCAAGCCCGCAGTTCTTC.

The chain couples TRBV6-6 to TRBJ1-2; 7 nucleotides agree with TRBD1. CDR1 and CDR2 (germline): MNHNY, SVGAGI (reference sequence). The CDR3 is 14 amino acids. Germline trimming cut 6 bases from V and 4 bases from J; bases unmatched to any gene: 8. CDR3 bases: TGTGCCAGCAGCCCACCGACAGGGTCCTATGGCTACACCTTC. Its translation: CASSPPTGSYGYTF.

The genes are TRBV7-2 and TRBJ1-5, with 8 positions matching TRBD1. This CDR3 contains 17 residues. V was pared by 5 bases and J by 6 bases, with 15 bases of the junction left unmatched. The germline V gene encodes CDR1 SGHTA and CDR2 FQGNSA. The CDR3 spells CASSPRTGMRMVQPQHF. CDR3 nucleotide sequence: TGTGCCAGCAGCCCAAGGACAGGGATGCGCATGGTTCAGCCCCAGCATTTT.

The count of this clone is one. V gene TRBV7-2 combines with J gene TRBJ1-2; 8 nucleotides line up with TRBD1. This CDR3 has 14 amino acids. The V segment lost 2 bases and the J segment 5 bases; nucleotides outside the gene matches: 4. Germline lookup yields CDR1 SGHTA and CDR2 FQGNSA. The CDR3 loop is CASSLTGQGYGYTF. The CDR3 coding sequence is TGTGCCAGCAGCTTAACCGGACAGGGTTATGGCTACACCTTC.

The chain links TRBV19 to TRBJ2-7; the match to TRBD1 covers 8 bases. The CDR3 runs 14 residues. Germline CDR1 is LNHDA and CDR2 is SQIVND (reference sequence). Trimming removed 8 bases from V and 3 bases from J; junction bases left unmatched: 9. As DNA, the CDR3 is TGTGCCAGTGCCCAAGGGACAGGAATCTACGAGCAGTACTTC. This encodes CASAQGTGIYEQYF.

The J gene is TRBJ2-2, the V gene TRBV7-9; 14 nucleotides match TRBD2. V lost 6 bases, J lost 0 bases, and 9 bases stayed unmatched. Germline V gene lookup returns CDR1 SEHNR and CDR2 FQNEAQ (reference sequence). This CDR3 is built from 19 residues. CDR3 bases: TGTGCCAGCAGGGACCAGACTAGCGGGAGGGCCACGAACACCGGGGAGCTGTTTTTT. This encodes CASRDQTSGRATNTGELFF.

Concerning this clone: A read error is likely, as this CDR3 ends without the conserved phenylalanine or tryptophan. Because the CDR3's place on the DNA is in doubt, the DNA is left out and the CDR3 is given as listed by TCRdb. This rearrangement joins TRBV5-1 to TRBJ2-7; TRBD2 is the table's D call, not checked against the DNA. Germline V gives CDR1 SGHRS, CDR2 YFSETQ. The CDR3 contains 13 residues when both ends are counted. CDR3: CASSPGGIQAPTL.

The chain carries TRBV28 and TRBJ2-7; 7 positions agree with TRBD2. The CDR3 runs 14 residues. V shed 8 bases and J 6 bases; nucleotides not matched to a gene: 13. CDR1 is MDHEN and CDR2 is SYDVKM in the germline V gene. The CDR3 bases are TGTGCCAGCGGTCGCCTGGGCGGGAGTGCCGAGCAGTACTTC. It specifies CASGRLGGSAEQYF.

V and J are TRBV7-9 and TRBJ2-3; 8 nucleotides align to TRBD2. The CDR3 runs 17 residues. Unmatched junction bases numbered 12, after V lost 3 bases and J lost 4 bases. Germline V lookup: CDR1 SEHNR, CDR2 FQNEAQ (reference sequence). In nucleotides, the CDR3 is TGTGCCAGCAGCTTGCCGAGGGGCGCGGGAGGTCCAGATACGCAGTATTTT. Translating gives CASSLPRGAGGPDTQYF.

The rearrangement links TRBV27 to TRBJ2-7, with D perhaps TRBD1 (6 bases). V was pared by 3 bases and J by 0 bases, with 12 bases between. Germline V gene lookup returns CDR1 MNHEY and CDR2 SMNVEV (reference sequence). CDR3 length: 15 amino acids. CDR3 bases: TGTGCCAGCAGTTTCGAACAGGGTTACTCCTACGAGCAGTACTTC. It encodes CASSFEQGYSYEQYF.

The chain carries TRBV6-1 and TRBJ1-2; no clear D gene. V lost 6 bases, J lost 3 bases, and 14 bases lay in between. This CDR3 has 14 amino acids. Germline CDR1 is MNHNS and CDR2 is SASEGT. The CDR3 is CASSANGFDYGYTF. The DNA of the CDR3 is TGTGCCAGCAGCGCCAACGGGTTTGACTATGGCTACACCTTC.

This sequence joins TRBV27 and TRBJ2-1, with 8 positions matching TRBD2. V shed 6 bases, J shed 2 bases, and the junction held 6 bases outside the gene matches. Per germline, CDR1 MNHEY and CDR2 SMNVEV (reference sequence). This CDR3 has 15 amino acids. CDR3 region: CASSRGTRAYNEQFF. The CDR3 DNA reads TGTGCCAGCAGCCGAGGGACTAGGGCCTACAATGAGCAGTTCTTC.

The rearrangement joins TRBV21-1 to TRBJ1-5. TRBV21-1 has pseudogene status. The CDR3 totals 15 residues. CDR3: CASSSRDSLNQPQHF. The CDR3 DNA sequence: TGTGCCAGCAGCTCCCGGGATAGCCTCAATCAGCCCCAGCATTTT.

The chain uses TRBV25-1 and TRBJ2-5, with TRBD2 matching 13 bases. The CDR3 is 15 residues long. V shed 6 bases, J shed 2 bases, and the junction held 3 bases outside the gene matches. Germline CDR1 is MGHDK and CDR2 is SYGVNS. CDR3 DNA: TGTGCCAGCAGGACTAGCGGGGGGCAGCAAGAGACCCAGTACTTC. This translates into CASRTSGGQQETQYF. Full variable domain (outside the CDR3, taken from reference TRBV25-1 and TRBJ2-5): EADIYQTPRYLVIGTGKKITLECSQTMGHDKMYWYQQDPGMELHLIHYSYGVNSTEKGDLSSESTVSRIRTEHFPLTLESARPSHTSQYLCASRTSGGQQETQYFGPGTRLLVL.

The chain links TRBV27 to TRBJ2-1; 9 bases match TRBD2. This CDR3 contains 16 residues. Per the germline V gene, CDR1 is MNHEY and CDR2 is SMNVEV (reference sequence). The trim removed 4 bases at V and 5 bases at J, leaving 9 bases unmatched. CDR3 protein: CASSSPTSGWNNEQFF. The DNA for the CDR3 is TGTGCCAGCAGTTCCCCCACTAGCGGGTGGAACAATGAGCAGTTCTTC.

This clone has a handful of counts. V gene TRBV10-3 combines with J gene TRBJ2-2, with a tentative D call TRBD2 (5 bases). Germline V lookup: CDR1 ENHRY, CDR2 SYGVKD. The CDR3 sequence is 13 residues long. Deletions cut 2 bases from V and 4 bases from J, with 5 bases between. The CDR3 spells CAISELATGELFF. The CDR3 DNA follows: TGTGCCATCAGTGAGCTAGCCACCGGGGAGCTGTTTTTT.